This entry concerns a single T cell receptor beta chain. This sample was included in a study of shared clonotypes between healthy human individuals. TCRdb's copy holds only in-frame clones and misses some; the assay was immunoSEQ multiplex PCR. Of about 1.1 million clones detected, around three quarters appear once; the ten largest clones hold over 0.8%. A split of CD4+ cells into CD45RA+ naive and CD45RA-negative memory subsets was performed. Trimming stripped 2 bases from V and 0 bases from J, with 15 bases between. Germline assignment: CDR1 SGHTS and CDR2 YDEGEE. This CDR3 region has 17 residues. The chain is built from TRBV5-8 and TRBJ1-5; a weak D match, TRBD1 (5 bases). The sequenced sample consisted of memory CD4+ T cells from PBMCs. Subset meaning: CD45RA-negative fraction. This receptor was taken from a man between 18 and 35 years old in good health. Some clones in this sample may be carry-over from other donors' samples. The CDR3 sequence is CASSFSFGTDSNQPQHF. The CDR3 bases are TGTGCCAGCAGCTTCTCGTTTGGGACGGATAGCAATCAGCCCCAGCATTTT.